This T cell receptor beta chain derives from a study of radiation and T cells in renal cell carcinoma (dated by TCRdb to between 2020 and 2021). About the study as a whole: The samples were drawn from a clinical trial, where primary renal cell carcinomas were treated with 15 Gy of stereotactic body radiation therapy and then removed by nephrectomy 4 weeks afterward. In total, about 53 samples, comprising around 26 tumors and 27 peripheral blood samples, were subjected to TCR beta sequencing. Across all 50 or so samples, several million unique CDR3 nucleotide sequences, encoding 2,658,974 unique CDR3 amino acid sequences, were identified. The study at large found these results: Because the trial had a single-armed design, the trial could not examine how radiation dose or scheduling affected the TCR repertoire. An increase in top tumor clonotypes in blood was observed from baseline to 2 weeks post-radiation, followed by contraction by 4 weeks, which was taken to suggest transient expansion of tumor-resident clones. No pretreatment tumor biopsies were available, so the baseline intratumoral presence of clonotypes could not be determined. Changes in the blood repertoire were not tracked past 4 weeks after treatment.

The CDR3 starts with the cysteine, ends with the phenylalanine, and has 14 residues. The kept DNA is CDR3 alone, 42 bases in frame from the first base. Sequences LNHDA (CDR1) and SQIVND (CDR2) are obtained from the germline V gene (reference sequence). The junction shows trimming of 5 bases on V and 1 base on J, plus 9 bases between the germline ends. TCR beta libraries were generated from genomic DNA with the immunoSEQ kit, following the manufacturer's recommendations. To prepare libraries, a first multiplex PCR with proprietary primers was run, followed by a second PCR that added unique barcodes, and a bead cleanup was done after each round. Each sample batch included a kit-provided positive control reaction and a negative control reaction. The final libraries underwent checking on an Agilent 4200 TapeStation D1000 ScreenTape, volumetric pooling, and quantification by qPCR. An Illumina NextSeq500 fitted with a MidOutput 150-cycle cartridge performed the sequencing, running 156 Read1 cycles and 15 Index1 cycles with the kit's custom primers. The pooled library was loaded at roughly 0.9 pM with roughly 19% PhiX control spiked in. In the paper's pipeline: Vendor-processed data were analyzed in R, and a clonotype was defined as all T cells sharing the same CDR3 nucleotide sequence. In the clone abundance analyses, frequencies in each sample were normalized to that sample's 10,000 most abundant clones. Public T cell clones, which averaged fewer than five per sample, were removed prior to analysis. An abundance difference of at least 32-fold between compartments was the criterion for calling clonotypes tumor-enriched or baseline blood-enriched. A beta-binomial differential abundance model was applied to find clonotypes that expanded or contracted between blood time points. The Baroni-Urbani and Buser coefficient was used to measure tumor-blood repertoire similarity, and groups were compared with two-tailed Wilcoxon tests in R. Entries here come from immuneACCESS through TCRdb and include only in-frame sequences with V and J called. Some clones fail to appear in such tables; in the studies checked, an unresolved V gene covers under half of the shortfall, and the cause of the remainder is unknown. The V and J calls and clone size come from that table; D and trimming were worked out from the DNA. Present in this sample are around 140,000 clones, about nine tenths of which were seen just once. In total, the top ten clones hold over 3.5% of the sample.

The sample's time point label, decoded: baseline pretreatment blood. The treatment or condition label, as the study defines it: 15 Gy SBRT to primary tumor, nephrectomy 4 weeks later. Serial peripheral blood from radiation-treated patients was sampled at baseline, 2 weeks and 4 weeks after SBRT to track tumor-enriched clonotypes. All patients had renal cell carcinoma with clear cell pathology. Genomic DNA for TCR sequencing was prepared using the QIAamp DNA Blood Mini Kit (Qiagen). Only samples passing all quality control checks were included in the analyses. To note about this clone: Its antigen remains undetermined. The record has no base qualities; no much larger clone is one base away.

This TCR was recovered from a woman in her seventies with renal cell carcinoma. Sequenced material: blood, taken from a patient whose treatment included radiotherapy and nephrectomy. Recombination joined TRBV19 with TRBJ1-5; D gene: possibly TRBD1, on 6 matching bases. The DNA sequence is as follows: TGTGCCAGTAGTCGTACAGGGAGCAATCAGCCCCAGCATTTT. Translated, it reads CASSRTGSNQPQHF.